These T cell receptor beta chains were read from a single sample in a study of CD8 T cells in ankylosing spondylitis. TCRdb processed the 5' RACE reads anew with MiXCR; each CDR3 protein has one entry. The sample lists approximately 520,000 distinct CDR3 sequences; over 4% were seen once. The specimen was blood, either unsorted or a sorted T cell fraction (not recorded which). These receptor sequences come from a male donor with ankylosing spondylitis. The CDR3 runs from the conserved cysteine through the conserved F or W. The order of the fields is J gene, clone size, CDR3 length, D gene, V gene, CDR3 protein, CDR3 DNA. D genes are given only for firm matches. For some rows the clone size is stated as once, few or many, or as a class when expanded; others skip it.

j_gene: TRBJ1-1
abundance: few
len: 15
d_gene: NA
v_gene: TRBV18
CDR3aa: CASSGDLGMNTEAFF
CDR3nt: TGTGCCAGCTCAGGGGACTTGGGGATGAACACTGAAGCTTTCTTT

j_gene: TRBJ2-3
abundance: many
len: 15
d_gene: TRBD2
v_gene: TRBV20-1
CDR3aa: CSATGLAGGPDTQYF
CDR3nt: TGCAGTGCTACCGGATTAGCGGGAGGGCCAGATACGCAGTATTTT

j_gene: TRBJ1-1
abundance: many
len: 13
d_gene: NA
v_gene: TRBV5-1
CDR3aa: CASGEGERTEAFF
CDR3nt: TGCGCCAGTGGGGAGGGGGAAAGGACTGAAGCTTTCTTT

j_gene: TRBJ2-5
abundance: NA
len: 13
d_gene: NA
v_gene: TRBV6-5
CDR3aa: CASSSYNQETQYF
CDR3nt: TGTGCCAGCAGTTCGTACAACCAAGAGACCCAGTACTTC

j_gene: TRBJ2-7
abundance: many
len: 13
d_gene: TRBD1
v_gene: TRBV5-1
CDR3aa: CASSRQGNYEQYF
CDR3nt: TGCGCCAGCAGCAGACAGGGGAACTACGAGCAGTACTTC

j_gene: TRBJ1-1
abundance: many
len: 15
d_gene: NA
v_gene: TRBV10-3
CDR3aa: CAISEWRGTETEAFF
CDR3nt: TGTGCCATCAGTGAGTGGCGGGGGACGGAAACTGAAGCTTTCTTT

j_gene: TRBJ2-7
abundance: NA
len: 14
d_gene: NA
v_gene: TRBV18
CDR3aa: CASSPRARLPAQYF
CDR3nt: TGTGCCAGCTCACCACGAGCACGGCTGCCTGCGCAGTACTTC

j_gene: TRBJ2-3
abundance: many
len: 14
d_gene: NA
v_gene: TRBV7-2
CDR3aa: CASSLEGERFLKYF
CDR3nt: TGTGCCAGCAGCTTAGAGGGGGAACGCTTCCTGAAGTATTTT

j_gene: TRBJ1-5
abundance: many
len: 15
d_gene: NA
v_gene: TRBV4-2
CDR3aa: CASSQDTRGGQPQHF
CDR3nt: TGTGCCAGCAGCCAAGATACGAGGGGCGGGCAGCCCCAGCATTTT

j_gene: TRBJ1-2
abundance: many
len: 12
d_gene: NA
v_gene: TRBV7-2
CDR3aa: CASSRPEYGYTF
CDR3nt: TGTGCCAGCAGCCGACCCGAGTATGGCTACACCTTC

j_gene: TRBJ2-1
abundance: many
len: 17
d_gene: NA
v_gene: TRBV28
CDR3aa: CASSFPKWRSSYNEQFF
CDR3nt: TGTGCCAGCAGTTTCCCCAAGTGGCGCAGCTCCTACAATGAGCAGTTCTTC

j_gene: TRBJ2-7
abundance: few
len: 14
d_gene: NA
v_gene: TRBV6-1
CDR3aa: CASTVGWANYEQYF
CDR3nt: TGTGCCAGCACCGTCGGGTGGGCAAACTACGAGCAGTACTTC

j_gene: TRBJ2-7
abundance: many
len: 16
d_gene: TRBD2
v_gene: TRBV5-1
CDR3aa: CASSLVIAGGDYEQYF
CDR3nt: TGCGCCAGCAGCTTGGTGATAGCGGGGGGAGACTACGAGCAGTACTTC

j_gene: TRBJ1-1
abundance: many
len: 12
d_gene: TRBD1
v_gene: TRBV29-1
CDR3aa: CSVRGTEKKAFF
CDR3nt: TGCAGCGTTCGTGGGACAGAGAAAAAAGCTTTCTTT

j_gene: TRBJ2-7
abundance: many
len: 16
d_gene: NA
v_gene: TRBV7-9
CDR3aa: CASSSENAGPIYEQYF
CDR3nt: TGTGCCAGCAGCTCAGAAAACGCGGGGCCGATCTACGAGCAGTACTTC

j_gene: TRBJ2-7
abundance: many
len: 13
d_gene: NA
v_gene: TRBV5-1
CDR3aa: CASSPGSQSEQYF
CDR3nt: TGCGCCAGCAGCCCCGGGAGCCAAAGCGAGCAGTACTTC

j_gene: TRBJ2-7
abundance: few
len: 12
d_gene: NA
v_gene: TRBV28
CDR3aa: CASEDASYEQYF
CDR3nt: TGTGCCAGCGAAGATGCCTCCTACGAGCAGTACTTC

j_gene: TRBJ1-5
abundance: many
len: 15
d_gene: TRBD1
v_gene: TRBV28
CDR3aa: CASSTGDRGFQPQHF
CDR3nt: TGTGCCAGCAGTACTGGGGACAGGGGATTTCAGCCCCAGCATTTT

j_gene: TRBJ2-1
abundance: many
len: 13
d_gene: TRBD2
v_gene: TRBV20-1
CDR3aa: CSAPTSGRDEQFF
CDR3nt: TGCAGTGCCCCCACTAGCGGGAGGGATGAGCAGTTCTTC

j_gene: TRBJ2-3
abundance: many
len: 15
d_gene: NA
v_gene: TRBV5-8
CDR3aa: CASSLGTVRTDTQYF
CDR3nt: TGTGCCAGCAGCTTGGGGACAGTTCGCACAGATACGCAGTATTTT

j_gene: TRBJ2-1
abundance: many
len: 19
d_gene: TRBD1
v_gene: TRBV27
CDR3aa: CASSLSIIPNDRDRNEQFF
CDR3nt: TGTGCCAGCAGTTTATCGATTATCCCAAACGACAGGGATCGGAATGAGCAGTTCTTC

j_gene: TRBJ2-5
abundance: many
len: 13
d_gene: NA
v_gene: TRBV27
CDR3aa: CATRGHNQETQYF
CDR3nt: TGTGCCACCCGAGGACACAACCAAGAGACCCAGTACTTC

j_gene: TRBJ2-7
abundance: many
len: 16
d_gene: NA
v_gene: TRBV20-1
CDR3aa: CSASTTKGLGSYEQYF
CDR3nt: TGCAGTGCCAGTACGACGAAGGGGCTAGGCTCCTACGAGCAGTACTTC

j_gene: TRBJ2-5
abundance: many
len: 16
d_gene: TRBD1
v_gene: TRBV28
CDR3aa: CASRFNTGTAQETQYF
CDR3nt: TGTGCCAGCAGATTTAACACCGGGACAGCGCAAGAGACCCAGTACTTC

j_gene: TRBJ1-3
abundance: few
len: 15
d_gene: NA
v_gene: TRBV9
CDR3aa: CASSGPGGYGNTIYF
CDR3nt: TGTGCCAGCAGCGGTCCCGGGGGGTACGGAAACACCATATATTTT

j_gene: TRBJ1-1
abundance: many
len: 12
d_gene: NA
v_gene: TRBV29-1
CDR3aa: CSVSSPAVEAFF
CDR3nt: TGCAGCGTTTCCTCCCCGGCGGTTGAAGCTTTCTTT

j_gene: TRBJ2-1
abundance: NA
len: 17
d_gene: TRBD2
v_gene: TRBV4-2
CDR3aa: CASSQDPPSGGRSEQFF
CDR3nt: TGTGCCAGCAGCCAAGATCCACCTAGCGGGGGGCGGAGTGAGCAGTTCTTC

j_gene: TRBJ1-2
abundance: many
len: 15
d_gene: NA
v_gene: TRBV18
CDR3aa: CASSPAEGEYYGYTF
CDR3nt: TGTGCCAGCTCACCGGCTGAGGGGGAGTACTATGGCTACACCTTC

j_gene: TRBJ2-1
abundance: many
len: 15
d_gene: NA
v_gene: TRBV13
CDR3aa: CASSSWGRTYNEQFF
CDR3nt: TGTGCCAGCAGCTCTTGGGGACGGACCTACAATGAGCAGTTCTTC

j_gene: TRBJ2-5
abundance: many
len: 16
d_gene: TRBD1
v_gene: TRBV27
CDR3aa: CASSFLGQPSVETQYF
CDR3nt: TGTGCCAGCAGTTTCCTGGGACAGCCGAGCGTGGAGACCCAGTACTTC

j_gene: TRBJ2-3
abundance: many
len: 13
d_gene: NA
v_gene: TRBV20-1
CDR3aa: CSATRTTPDTQYF
CDR3nt: TGCAGTGCTACCCGGACTACACCAGATACGCAGTATTTT

j_gene: TRBJ1-2
abundance: many
len: 16
d_gene: NA
v_gene: TRBV4-2
CDR3aa: CASSQDLGWQRDGYTF
CDR3nt: TGTGCCAGCAGCCAAGATCTAGGGTGGCAGAGGGATGGCTACACCTTC

j_gene: TRBJ1-1
abundance: many
len: 13
d_gene: NA
v_gene: TRBV20-1
CDR3aa: CSARDPEVLEAFF
CDR3nt: TGCAGTGCTAGAGATCCGGAGGTATTAGAAGCTTTCTTT

j_gene: TRBJ2-3
abundance: many
len: 17
d_gene: TRBD2
v_gene: TRBV7-9
CDR3aa: CASSYAGTSGYTDTQYF
CDR3nt: TGTGCCAGCAGCTACGCAGGGACTAGCGGCTACACAGATACGCAGTATTTT

j_gene: TRBJ2-1
abundance: many
len: 15
d_gene: TRBD2
v_gene: TRBV5-1
CDR3aa: CASSSGLPGLDEQFF
CDR3nt: TGCGCCAGCAGCTCGGGACTACCCGGGCTGGATGAGCAGTTCTTC

j_gene: TRBJ1-1
abundance: NA
len: 15
d_gene: TRBD1
v_gene: TRBV6-2/TRBV6-3
CDR3aa: CASSSPGQGEIEAFF
CDR3nt: TGTGCCAGCAGTTCGCCGGGACAGGGGGAAATTGAAGCTTTCTTT

j_gene: TRBJ2-1
abundance: many
len: 13
d_gene: NA
v_gene: TRBV2
CDR3aa: CASSEWLIEEQFF
CDR3nt: TGTGCCAGCAGTGAGTGGCTAATAGAGGAGCAGTTCTTC

j_gene: TRBJ2-5
abundance: NA
len: 14
d_gene: NA
v_gene: TRBV18
CDR3aa: CASSADRRQETQYF
CDR3nt: TGTGCCAGCTCAGCCGACAGGCGACAAGAGACCCAGTACTTC

j_gene: TRBJ2-2
abundance: once
len: 16
d_gene: TRBD1
v_gene: TRBV5-1
CDR3aa: CASRTNTGGSTGELFF
CDR3nt: TGCGCCAGCCGGACTAACACAGGGGGCAGCACCGGGGAGCTGTTTTTT

j_gene: TRBJ1-1
abundance: NA
len: 14
d_gene: NA
v_gene: TRBV27
CDR3aa: CASSRYRVNTEAFF
CDR3nt: TGTGCCAGCAGCCGATACAGGGTGAACACTGAAGCTTTCTTT

j_gene: TRBJ2-3
abundance: many
len: 14
d_gene: NA
v_gene: TRBV20-1
CDR3aa: CSAQDDIQIDTQYF
CDR3nt: TGCAGTGCCCAAGACGACATTCAAATAGATACGCAGTATTTT

j_gene: TRBJ2-7
abundance: many
len: 15
d_gene: NA
v_gene: TRBV20-1
CDR3aa: CSARDSGSYSYEQYF
CDR3nt: TGCAGTGCTAGAGACTCCGGGTCGTACTCCTACGAGCAGTACTTC